A single sample gave rise to the 25 T cell receptor beta chains below, sequenced in a study of cytomegalovirus exposure and HLA in healthy donors. The study ran its PCR with 60 Vbeta and 13 Jbeta primers. Assay used: immunoSEQ multiplex PCR; TCRdb lists only in-frame clones, some missing. The sample lists under 150,000 clones; around three quarters were seen once. The source material was PBMCs. The receptors here all came from a young man in good health and CMV-seronegative.

The chain combines TRBV9 with TRBJ2-1, with D tentatively TRBD2 (5 bases). V lost 4 bases and J 4 bases, leaving 12 bases between the germline ends. CDR1 is SGDLS, CDR2 YYNGEE, per germline. This CDR3 has 14 residues. The CDR3 sequence: CASSPPRGYNEQFF. CDR3 DNA: TGTGCCAGCAGCCCCCCCCGGGGATACAATGAGCAGTTCTTC.

The chain couples TRBV30 to TRBJ1-3; the D gene is possibly TRBD1 (5 bases). Germline-derived CDR1 and CDR2 are GTSNPN and SVGIG (reference sequence). V gave up 6 bases and J gave up 1 base, with 7 bases separating them. The CDR3 sequence is 12 residues long. The CDR3 here is CACRASGNTIYF. CDR3 DNA sequence: TGTGCCTGCAGGGCATCTGGAAACACCATATATTTT.

The V gene is TRBV28, the J gene TRBJ2-3; 8 bases are a match to TRBD1. Unmatched junction bases numbered 7, after V lost 7 bases and J lost 4 bases. From germline, CDR1 is MDHEN and CDR2 SYDVKM. This CDR3 is 14 amino acids long. This CDR3 is CASTPGTGSDTQYF. The CDR3 DNA sequence: TGTGCCAGCACCCCCGGGACAGGATCAGATACGCAGTATTTT.

The J gene is TRBJ1-3, the V gene TRBV19; D call uncertain. The CDR3 loop spans 17 amino acids. Trimming shortened V by 3 bases and J by 0 bases, and 15 bases separated the two germline ends. Germline lookup yields CDR1 LNHDA and CDR2 SQIVND (reference sequence). CDR3 sequence (DNA): TGTGCCAGTAGTATCAGTAGCTTCGTGGGCTCTGGAAACACCATATATTTT. Translated: CASSISSFVGSGNTIYF.

The chain carries TRBV30 and TRBJ2-3; D is uncertain. CDR3 length: 15 residues. CDR1 and CDR2 (germline): GTSNPN, SVGIG (reference sequence). The V end was cut by 0 bases, the J end by 2 bases, with 12 bases between. The CDR3 DNA is TGTGCCTGGAGTGTAAACAGCTGGCCCACAGATACGCAGTATTTT. Amino acid sequence: CAWSVNSWPTDTQYF.

There are a few counts of this clone. This chain connects TRBV19 to TRBJ1-1; 7 bases agree with TRBD1. Unmatched junction bases numbered 5, after V lost 10 bases and J lost 3 bases. The CDR3 is 12 residues long. Per the germline V gene, CDR1 is LNHDA and CDR2 is SQIVND (reference sequence). The CDR3, as DNA: TGTGCCACCAGGCAGGGGGACACTGAAGCTTTCTTT. Its translation is CATRQGDTEAFF. Complete variable domain (other parts from reference TRBV19 and TRBJ1-1): DGGITQSPKYLFRKEGQNVTLSCEQNLNHDAMYWYRQDPGQGLRLIYYSQIVNDFQKGDIAEGYSVSREKKESFPLTVTSAQKNPTAFYLCATRQGDTEAFFGQGTRLTVV.

This clone has more than one count but fewer than ten. The gene calls are TRBV10-3 and TRBJ2-2; D not resolved. The CDR3 extends over 14 amino acids. Germline values: CDR1 ENHRY, CDR2 SYGVKD. V was shortened by 8 bases and J by 5 bases, with 15 bases between the two germline ends. CDR3 DNA sequence: TGTGCCATCTCCGGCATCCCGGGTACCGGGGAGCTGTTTTTT. It is translated as CAISGIPGTGELFF.

The chain uses TRBV9 and TRBJ2-5; 7 bases are shared with TRBD1. Trimming took 2 bases from V and 4 from J; bases not matched to a gene: 2. This CDR3 contains 13 residues. CDR1 and CDR2 from the germline V gene are SGDLS and YYNGEE. The CDR3: CASSVRQGETQYF. The CDR3 DNA is TGTGCCAGCAGCGTTCGACAGGGAGAGACCCAGTACTTC.

The chain joins TRBV28 to TRBJ1-4; a possible D gene is TRBD1 (5 bases). Germline CDR1 MDHEN, CDR2 SYDVKM. Trimming pared 4 bases from V and 7 bases from J, leaving 10 bases between. This CDR3 region has 13 residues. The CDR3 bases are TGTGCCAGCAGTTCCAGGGTTAGTGAAAAACTGTTTTTT. Translation: CASSSRVSEKLFF.

The DNA of the CDR3 is TGTGCCAGCAGCCCCGTCGTTTGGCCTGATGGCTACACCTTC. It yields the protein CASSPVVWPDGYTF. This chain joins TRBV7-9 and TRBJ1-2; D is uncertain. The germline V gene has CDR1 SEHNR and CDR2 FQNEAQ (reference sequence). This CDR3 is built from 14 residues. Deletions cut 5 bases from V and 6 bases from J, with 16 bases between.

The V call is TRBV27, the J call TRBJ2-7; 12 nucleotides line up with TRBD2. J lost 4 bases, V lost 6 bases, and 4 bases had no gene match. The CDR3 extends over 14 amino acids. Germline values: CDR1 MNHEY, CDR2 SMNVEV (reference sequence). Here the CDR3 reads CASSWTSGMYEQYF. The CDR3 DNA reads TGTGCCAGCAGCTGGACTAGCGGGATGTACGAGCAGTACTTC.

This rearrangement joins TRBV5-1 to TRBJ2-1; 8 bases match TRBD2. The CDR3 sequence is 20 residues long. Germline loops: CDR1 SGHRS, CDR2 YFSETQ. V was pared by 4 bases and J by 7 bases, with 25 bases of the junction left unmatched. The CDR3, as DNA: TGCGCCAGCAGCGCCGGATTTGGAGTGGCCTTAAGCGGGAGTTTGAATGAGCAGTTCTTC. This encodes CASSAGFGVALSGSLNEQFF. The variable domain in full, completed from reference TRBV5-1 and TRBJ2-1, reads KAGVTQTPRYLIKTRGQQVTLSCSPISGHRSVSWYQQTPGQGLQFLFEYFSETQRNKGNFPGRFSGRQFSNSRSEMNVSTLELGDSALYLCASSAGFGVALSGSLNEQFFGPGTRLTVL.

The rearrangement uses TRBV15 and TRBJ2-7, with TRBD1 as a possible D gene (5 bases). The CDR3 is 13 amino acids. Germline CDR1 is LNHNV and CDR2 is YYDKDF (reference sequence). Trimming took off 4 bases at V and 2 bases at J, with 9 bases between the two ends. CDR3 loop: CATSTDRTYEQYF. The DNA of the CDR3 is TGTGCCACCAGCACAGACAGAACCTACGAGCAGTACTTC.

The CDR3 sequence: CASSIGKHHEQYF. The CDR3 DNA sequence: TGTGCCAGTAGTATCGGGAAGCACCACGAGCAGTACTTC. V gene TRBV19 combines with J gene TRBJ2-7, with D perhaps TRBD2 (5 bases). Germline CDR1 is LNHDA and CDR2 is SQIVND (reference sequence). V was shortened by 3 bases and J by 5 bases, with 11 bases between the two germline ends. The CDR3 has 13 amino acids.

This clone has more than one count but fewer than ten. A read error may account for a junction end that differs from germline. The chain recombines TRBV7-2 with TRBJ1-5, with TRBD1 as a possible D gene (6 bases). The CDR3 covers 14 residues. The V gene's germline CDR1 is SGHTA and CDR2 FQGNSA. The CDR3 sequence is CASSPETGHQPQNF. The CDR3 DNA reads TGTGCCAGCAGCCCGGAGACAGGTCATCAGCCCCAGAATTTT.

This chain links TRBV7-9 with TRBJ1-5; 7 nucleotides agree with TRBD1. This CDR3 has 14 amino acids. V shed 3 bases and J 3 bases; nucleotides not matched to a gene: 2. In germline, CDR1 is SEHNR, CDR2 FQNEAQ (reference sequence). The CDR3 spells CASSLTGNNQPQHF. DNA of the CDR3: TGTGCCAGCAGCTTGACAGGGAACAATCAGCCCCAGCATTTT.

This clone was picked up a small number of times. V and J are TRBV27 and TRBJ1-5; D not resolved. The CDR3 covers 13 residues. The germline V gene encodes CDR1 MNHEY and CDR2 SMNVEV (reference sequence). Trimming stripped 0 bases from V and 8 bases from J, with 8 bases between. CDR3 DNA: TGTGCCAGCAGTTTATCGTCGGGAAAGCCCCAGCATTTT. Its translation is CASSLSSGKPQHF.

The chain recombines TRBV7-9 with TRBJ2-7; possibly TRBD1 for D (5 bases). Trimming removed 0 bases at V and 0 bases at J, with 6 bases between. CDR1 and CDR2 from the germline V gene are SEHNR and FQNEAQ (reference sequence). The CDR3 is made up of 14 amino acids. The CDR3 DNA sequence: TGTGCCAGCAGCTTAGCCAGGGCCTCCTACGAGCAGTACTTC. Translation: CASSLARASYEQYF.

This clone has just a few counts. The chain uses TRBV4-1 and TRBJ2-3, with no clear D. The length of the CDR3 is 12 residues. V was pared by 3 bases and J by 4 bases, with 5 bases between. The germline V gene encodes CDR1 MGHRA and CDR2 YSYEKL. CDR3 sequence reads: CASSQYSDTQYF. In DNA, the CDR3 is TGCGCCAGCAGCCAGTACTCAGATACGCAGTATTTT.

The CDR3 spells CASSLRTSGSGYNEQFF. The CDR3 DNA sequence: TGTGCCAGCTCATTACGGACTAGCGGGAGTGGCTACAATGAGCAGTTCTTC. The chain joins TRBV18 to TRBJ2-1; 13 bases agree with TRBD2. The CDR3 sequence is 17 residues long. The junction had 7 bases not matched to a gene; V was cut back by 5 bases and J by 3 bases. Germline V gene sequence: CDR1 KGHSH, CDR2 LQKENI.

Regarding this clone: Its ends do not fully match the called genes, so a read error is possible. The CDR3 region has the DNA TGTTCCAGCAGCCACGGACAGGAGAACCAAGAGACCCAGTACTTC. Translation gives CSSSHGQENQETQYF. The chain recombines TRBV7-9 with TRBJ2-5, with 7 bases lining up with TRBD1. The CDR3 is 15 amino acids. The germline V gene has CDR1 SEHNR and CDR2 FQNEAQ (reference sequence).

The chain carries TRBV5-1 and TRBJ2-1; 14 bases fit TRBD2. The CDR3 consists of 16 residues. From germline, CDR1 is SGHRS and CDR2 YFSETQ. With V trimmed by 4 bases and J by 8 bases, 8 bases remained unmatched. CDR3 coding DNA: TGCGCCAGCAGCAGGCGGGGACTAGCGGGAGAGCATGAGCAGTTCTTC. This sequence encodes CASSRRGLAGEHEQFF.

The chain has TRBV7-9 and TRBJ2-1; D is perhaps TRBD2 (6 bases). The CDR3 covers 12 residues. The germline V gene encodes CDR1 SEHNR and CDR2 FQNEAQ (reference sequence). V was shortened by 4 bases and J by 7 bases, with 8 bases between the two germline ends. The CDR3 reads CASSSAGNEQFF. Written as DNA, the CDR3 is TGTGCCAGCAGCTCGGCGGGGAATGAGCAGTTCTTC.

The chain has TRBV27 and TRBJ2-7, with TRBD2 matching over 9 bases. Germline CDR1 MNHEY, CDR2 SMNVEV (reference sequence). V shed 2 bases, J shed 4 bases, and the junction held 6 bases outside the gene matches. There are 15 residues in the CDR3. The CDR3: CASSLAGGPLYEQYF. The CDR3 DNA sequence: TGTGCCAGCAGTTTAGCGGGAGGGCCTCTTTACGAGCAGTACTTC.

The rearrangement uses TRBV4-3 and TRBJ2-7; D possibly corresponds to TRBD2 (6 bases). Trimming took off 3 bases at V and 2 bases at J, with 14 bases between the two ends. The CDR3 length is 15 residues. The V gene's germline CDR1 is LGHNA and CDR2 YSLEER. CDR3 loop: CASSQMGGGPYEQYF. CDR3 in DNA: TGCGCCAGCAGCCAGATGGGGGGAGGACCCTACGAGCAGTACTTC.